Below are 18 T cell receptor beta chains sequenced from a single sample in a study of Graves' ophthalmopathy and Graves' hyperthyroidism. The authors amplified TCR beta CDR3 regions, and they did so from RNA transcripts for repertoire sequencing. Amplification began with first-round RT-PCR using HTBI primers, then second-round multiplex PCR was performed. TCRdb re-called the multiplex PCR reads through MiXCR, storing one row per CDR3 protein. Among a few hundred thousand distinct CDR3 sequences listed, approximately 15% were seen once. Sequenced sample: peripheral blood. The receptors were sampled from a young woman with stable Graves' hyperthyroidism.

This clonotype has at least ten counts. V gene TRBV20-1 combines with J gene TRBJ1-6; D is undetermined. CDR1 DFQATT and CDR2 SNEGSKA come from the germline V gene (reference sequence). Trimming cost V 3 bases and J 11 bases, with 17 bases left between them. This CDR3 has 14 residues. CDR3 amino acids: CSARNDLEFAPLHF. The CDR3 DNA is TGCAGTGCTAGGAACGATCTGGAATTTGCACCCCTCCACTTT.

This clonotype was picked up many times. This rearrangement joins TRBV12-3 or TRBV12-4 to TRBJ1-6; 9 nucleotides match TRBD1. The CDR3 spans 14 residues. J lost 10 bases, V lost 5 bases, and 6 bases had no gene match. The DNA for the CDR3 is TGTGCCAGCAGTCTGGGACAGGGTTTCTCACCCCTCCACTTT. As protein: CASSLGQGFSPLHF.

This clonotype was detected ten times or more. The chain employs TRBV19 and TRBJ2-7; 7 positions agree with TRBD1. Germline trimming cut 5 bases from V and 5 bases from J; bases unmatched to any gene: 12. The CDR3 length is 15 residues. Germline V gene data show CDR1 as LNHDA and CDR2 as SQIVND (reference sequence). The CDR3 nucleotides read TGTGCCAGTAGTCCTGGGACAGTCAGTATCGACGAGCAGTACTTC. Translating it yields CASSPGTVSIDEQYF.

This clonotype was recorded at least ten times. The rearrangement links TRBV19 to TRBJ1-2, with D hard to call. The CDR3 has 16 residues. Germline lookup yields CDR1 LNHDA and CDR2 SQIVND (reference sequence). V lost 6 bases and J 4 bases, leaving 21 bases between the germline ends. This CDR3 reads CASSNLLRRTVYGYTF. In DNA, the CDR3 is TGTGCCAGTAGCAACCTCCTTCGTAGGACCGTCTATGGCTACACCTTC.

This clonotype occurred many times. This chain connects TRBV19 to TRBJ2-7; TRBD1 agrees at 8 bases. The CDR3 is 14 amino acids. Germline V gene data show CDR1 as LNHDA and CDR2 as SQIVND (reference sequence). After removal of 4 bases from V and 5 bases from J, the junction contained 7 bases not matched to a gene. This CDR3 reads CASSSQDRADEQYF. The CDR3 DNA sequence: TGTGCCAGTAGTAGCCAGGACAGGGCGGACGAGCAGTACTTC.

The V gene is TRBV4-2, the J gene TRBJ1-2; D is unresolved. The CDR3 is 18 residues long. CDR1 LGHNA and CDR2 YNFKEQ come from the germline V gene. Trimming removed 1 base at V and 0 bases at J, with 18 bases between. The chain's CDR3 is CASSQGPAAMKANYGYTF. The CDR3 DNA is TGTGCCAGCAGCCAAGGCCCCGCAGCCATGAAAGCTAACTATGGCTACACCTTC.

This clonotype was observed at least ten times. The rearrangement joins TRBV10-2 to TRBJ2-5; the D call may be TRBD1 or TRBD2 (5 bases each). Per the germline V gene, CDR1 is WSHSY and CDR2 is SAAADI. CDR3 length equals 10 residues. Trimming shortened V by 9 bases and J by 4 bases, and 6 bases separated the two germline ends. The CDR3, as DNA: TGCGCCAGTGGGGGAGAGACCCAGTACTTC. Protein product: CASGGETQYF.

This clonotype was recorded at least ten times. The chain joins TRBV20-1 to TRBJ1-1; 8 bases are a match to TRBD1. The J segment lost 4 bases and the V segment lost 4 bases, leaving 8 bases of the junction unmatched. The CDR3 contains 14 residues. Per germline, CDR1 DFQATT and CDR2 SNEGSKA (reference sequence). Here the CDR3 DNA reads TGCAGTGCTACCTATCACAGGGGGAGCACTGAAGCTTTCTTT. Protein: CSATYHRGSTEAFF.

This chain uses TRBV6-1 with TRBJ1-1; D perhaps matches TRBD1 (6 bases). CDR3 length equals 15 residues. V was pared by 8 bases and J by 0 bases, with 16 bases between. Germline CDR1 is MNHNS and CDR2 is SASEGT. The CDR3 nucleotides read TGTGCCAGCTGGATCGGGGGCCCGATGAACACTGAAGCTTTCTTT. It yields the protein CASWIGGPMNTEAFF.

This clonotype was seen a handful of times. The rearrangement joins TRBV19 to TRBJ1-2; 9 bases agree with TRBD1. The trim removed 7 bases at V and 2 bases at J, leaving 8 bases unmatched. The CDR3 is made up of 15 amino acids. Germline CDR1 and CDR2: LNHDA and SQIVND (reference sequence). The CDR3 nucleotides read TGTGCCAGTATCCGCGGGACAGGGCTAAACTATGGCTACACCTTC. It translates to CASIRGTGLNYGYTF.

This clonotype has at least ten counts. The CDR3 DNA is TGCAGTGCTAGAGTTGGAGTGGGCGCACCCCTCCACTTT. Protein sequence: CSARVGVGAPLHF. This chain links TRBV20-1 with TRBJ1-6; D not certain. V lost 1 base and J lost 11, with 12 bases in between. Germline CDR1 DFQATT, CDR2 SNEGSKA (reference sequence). The CDR3 extends over 13 amino acids.

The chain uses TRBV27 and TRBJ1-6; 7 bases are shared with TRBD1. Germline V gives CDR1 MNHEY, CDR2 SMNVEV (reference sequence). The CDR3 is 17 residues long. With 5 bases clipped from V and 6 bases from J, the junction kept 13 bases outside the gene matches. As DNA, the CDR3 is TGTGCCAGCAGTACGCAAGACAGGGCGGGGTGTAATTCACCCCTCCACTTT. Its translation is CASSTQDRAGCNSPLHF.

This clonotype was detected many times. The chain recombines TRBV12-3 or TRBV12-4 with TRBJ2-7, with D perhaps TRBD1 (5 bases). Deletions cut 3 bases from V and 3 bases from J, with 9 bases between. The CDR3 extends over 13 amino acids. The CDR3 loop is CASSLNQGYEQYF. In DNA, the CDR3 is TGTGCCAGCAGTTTGAATCAGGGCTACGAGCAGTACTTC.

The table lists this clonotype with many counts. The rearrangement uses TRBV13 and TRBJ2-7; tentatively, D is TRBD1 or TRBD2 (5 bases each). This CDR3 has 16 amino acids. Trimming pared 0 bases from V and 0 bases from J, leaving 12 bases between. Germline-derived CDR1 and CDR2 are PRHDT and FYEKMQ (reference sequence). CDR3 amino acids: CASSLGPRDGSYEQYF. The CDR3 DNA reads TGTGCCAGCAGCTTAGGCCCCCGGGACGGCTCCTACGAGCAGTACTTC.

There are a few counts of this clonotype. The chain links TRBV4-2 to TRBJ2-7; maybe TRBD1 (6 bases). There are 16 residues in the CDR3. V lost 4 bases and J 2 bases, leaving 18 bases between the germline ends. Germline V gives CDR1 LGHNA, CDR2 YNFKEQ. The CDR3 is CASSLTGKASTYEQYF. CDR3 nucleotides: TGTGCCAGCAGCCTCACAGGGAAGGCTTCGACCTACGAGCAGTACTTC.

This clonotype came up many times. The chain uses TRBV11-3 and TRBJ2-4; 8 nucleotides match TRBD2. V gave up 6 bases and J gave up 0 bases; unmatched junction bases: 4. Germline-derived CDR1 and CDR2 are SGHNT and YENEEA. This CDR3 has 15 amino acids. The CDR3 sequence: CASRRGDIAKNIQYF. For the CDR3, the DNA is TGTGCCAGCAGGCGGGGGGACATAGCCAAAAACATTCAGTACTTC. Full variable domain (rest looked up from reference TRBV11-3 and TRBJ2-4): EAGVVQSPRYKIIEKKQPVAFWCNPISGHNTLYWYLQNLGQGPELLIRYENEEAVDDSQLPKDRFSAERLKGVDSTLKIQPAELGDSAVYLCASRRGDIAKNIQYFGAGTRLSVL.

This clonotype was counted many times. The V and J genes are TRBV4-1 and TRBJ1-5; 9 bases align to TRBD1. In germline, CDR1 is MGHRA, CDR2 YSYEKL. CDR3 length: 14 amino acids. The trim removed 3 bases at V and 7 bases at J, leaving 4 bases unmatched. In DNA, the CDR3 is TGCGCCAGCAGCCACCGGGACAGGGCCCAGCCCCAGCATTTT. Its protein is CASSHRDRAQPQHF.

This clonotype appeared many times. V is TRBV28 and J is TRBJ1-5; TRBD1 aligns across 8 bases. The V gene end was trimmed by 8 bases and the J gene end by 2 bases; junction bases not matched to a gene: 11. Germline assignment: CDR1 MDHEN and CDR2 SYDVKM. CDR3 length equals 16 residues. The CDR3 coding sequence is TGTGCCAGCCTTGCGTCAGACAGGGGTCGCAATCAGCCCCAGCATTTT. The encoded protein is CASLASDRGRNQPQHF.